This paragraph covers one T cell receptor (beta chain) sequence. This entry is derived from a study of Ad26.COV2.S vaccination and SARS-CoV-2 variants. Treatment: roughly 18 received Ad26.COV2.S at low or high dose, single or two shots; about 5 received placebo; per-sample allocation not given. After the first vaccine or placebo injection, samples were drawn on day 63. The CDR3 length is 15 residues. Unmatched junction bases numbered 6, after V lost 5 bases and J lost 2 bases. CDR1 and CDR2 from the germline V gene are MGHRA and YSYEKL. Data came from immunoSEQ multiplex PCR; TCRdb stores just in-frame clones and leaves some out. The data hold around 450,000 clones, with 85% to 90% observed a single time.

The chain links TRBV4-1 to TRBJ1-5, with 7 bases that match TRBD1. This clonotype originated in a person between 18 and 65 years old who received the Ad26.COV2.S COVID-19 vaccine or a placebo. This sample comprised peripheral blood, obtained in a trial of Ad26.COV2.S vaccine versus placebo. As DNA, the CDR3 is TGCGCCAGCAGCAAGACAGGGTTGGGCAATCAGCCCCAGCATTTT. Residues: CASSKTGLGNQPQHF.